The T cell receptor (beta chain) under discussion was sequenced for a study of beta chain features in type 1 diabetes. Study-level background: Healthy donors and patients had similar age, gender and cell yields.

Points on this clone: Its antigen is undetermined.

Findings and limits, study-wide: Naive, central memory and Treg TCRB repertoires appeared more alike in patients than in healthy donors. cDNA sequencing could over-represent cells with high TCR expression.

The whole isolated RNA underwent reverse transcription, so sequencing captured expressed TCRB transcripts. Profiled with immunoSEQ multiplex PCR; TCRdb holds only in-frame clones, not every one. Among some 150,000 clones, less than 11% were seen once, and the ten largest hold under 1.5%. This sequence originates from a man aged 18 to 30 in good health. The sample was naive CD4+ T cells from blood.

This CDR3 reads CASSFRNAGGSSYNEQFF. In DNA, the CDR3 is TGTGCCAGCAGCTTCAGGAACGCGGGGGGGAGCTCCTACAATGAGCAGTTCTTC. The V call is TRBV5-6, the J call TRBJ2-1; 9 nucleotides agree with TRBD2. The CDR3 has 18 residues. CDR1 is SGHDT, CDR2 YYEEEE, per germline. Germline trimming cut 2 bases from V and 0 bases from J; bases unmatched to any gene: 9.